The clone carrying this T cell receptor (beta chain) has at least ten counts. The antigen is undetermined. With V trimmed by 3 bases and J by 4 bases, 4 bases remained unmatched. The CDR3 loop spans 14 amino acids. The germline gives CDR1 SNHLY, CDR2 FYNNEI. From the 5' RACE reads, TCRdb called clonotypes with MiXCR, one entry per CDR3 protein. The sample consists of about 450,000 distinct CDR3 sequences, about 25% of them appearing once. The entry originates in a study of T-cell memory formation after mild COVID-19. Whole-study results and caveats: Clones shrinking between day 15 and 85 showed a balanced CD4/CD8 split, and those that grew later tilted toward CD4+. There were some responding clones in pre-infection memory, which suggested that cross-reactive memory had joined. Those CD4+ clones that contracted were mainly in CM and EM (CD8+ ones in EMRA).

Sequences were obtained from PBMCs or a T cell subset sorted from them (not recorded which). The chain has TRBV2 and TRBJ2-3; TRBD1 matches at 7 bases. The receptor was derived from an adult woman who had mild COVID-19 (a few samples of this study predate the infection). Cell type and time point are not known. The CDR3 protein is CASSEQGVADTQYF. The CDR3, as DNA: TGTGCCAGCAGTGAGCAGGGGGTGGCAGATACGCAGTATTTT.